This record looks at one T cell receptor beta chain sequence and its context. What it recognizes is unknown. Both TCR beta VDJ combination and CDR3 sequence profiling were carried out. Genomic DNA was the template for this profiling. TCRdb re-called the reads with MiXCR, one entry per CDR3 protein. Among roughly 300,000 distinct CDR3 sequences listed, 55% to 65% were seen once. The source of the sample is a study of CD8+CD57+ T cells in acquired aplastic anemia. Study-level findings and limits: Any difference that existed in CD8+ Simpson's diversity between patients and controls was not significant. Overlap between patients and controls comprised roughly 30 CD8+ CDR3 sequences.

Germline V gene data show CDR1 as SGHVS and CDR2 as FNYEAQ. Trimming took off 1 base at V and 7 bases at J, with 10 bases between the two ends. The CDR3 is 13 amino acids. The source of this sequence is a human donor with severe aplastic anemia or a healthy control (not recorded which). The chain uses TRBV7-6 and TRBJ1-2, with D possibly being TRBD1 (5 bases). Input material: sorted CD4+, CD8+, or CD8+CD57+ T cells (not recorded which) from PBMCs. This CDR3 reads CASSLGGVGGYTF. CDR3 DNA sequence: TGTGCCAGCAGCTTAGGGGGGGTAGGTGGCTACACCTTC.